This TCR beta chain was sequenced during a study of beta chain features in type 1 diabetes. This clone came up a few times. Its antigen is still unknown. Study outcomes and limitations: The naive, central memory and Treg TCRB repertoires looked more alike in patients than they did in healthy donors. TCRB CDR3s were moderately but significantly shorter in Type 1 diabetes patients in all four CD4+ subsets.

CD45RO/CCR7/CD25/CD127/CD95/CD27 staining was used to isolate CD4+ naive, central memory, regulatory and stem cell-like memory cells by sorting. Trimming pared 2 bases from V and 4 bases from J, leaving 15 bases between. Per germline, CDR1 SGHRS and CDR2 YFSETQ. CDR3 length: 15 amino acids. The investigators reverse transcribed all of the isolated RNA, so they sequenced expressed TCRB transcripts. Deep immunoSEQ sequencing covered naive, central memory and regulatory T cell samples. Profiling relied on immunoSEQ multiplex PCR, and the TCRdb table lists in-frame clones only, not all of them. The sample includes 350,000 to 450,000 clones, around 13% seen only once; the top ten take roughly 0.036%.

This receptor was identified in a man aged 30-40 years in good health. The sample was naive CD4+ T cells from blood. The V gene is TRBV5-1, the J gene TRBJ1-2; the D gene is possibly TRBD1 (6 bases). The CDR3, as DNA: TGCGCCAGCAGCTTCGTACAGGGCCCTGGCTATGGCTACACCTTC. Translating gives CASSFVQGPGYGYTF.